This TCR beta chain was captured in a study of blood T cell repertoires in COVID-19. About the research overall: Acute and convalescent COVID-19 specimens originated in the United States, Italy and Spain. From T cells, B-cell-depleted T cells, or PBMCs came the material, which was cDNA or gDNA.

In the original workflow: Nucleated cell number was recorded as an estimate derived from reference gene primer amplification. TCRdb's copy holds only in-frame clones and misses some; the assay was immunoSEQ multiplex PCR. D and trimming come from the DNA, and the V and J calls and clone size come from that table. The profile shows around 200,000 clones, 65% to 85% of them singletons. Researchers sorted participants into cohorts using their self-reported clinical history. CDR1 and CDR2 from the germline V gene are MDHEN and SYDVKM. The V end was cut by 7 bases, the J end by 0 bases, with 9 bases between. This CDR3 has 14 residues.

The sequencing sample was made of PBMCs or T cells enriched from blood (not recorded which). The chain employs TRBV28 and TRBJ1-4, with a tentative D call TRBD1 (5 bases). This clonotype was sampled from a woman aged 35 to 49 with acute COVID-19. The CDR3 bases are TGTGCCAGCACCGACAGTGCAACTAATGAAAAACTGTTTTTT. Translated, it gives CASTDSATNEKLFF.